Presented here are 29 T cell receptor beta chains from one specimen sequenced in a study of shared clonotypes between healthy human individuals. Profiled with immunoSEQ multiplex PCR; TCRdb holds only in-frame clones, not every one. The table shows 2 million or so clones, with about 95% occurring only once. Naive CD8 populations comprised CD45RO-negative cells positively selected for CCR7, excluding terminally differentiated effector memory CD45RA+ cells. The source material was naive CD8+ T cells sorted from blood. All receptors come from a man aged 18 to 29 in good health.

The CDR3 DNA reads TGTGCCAGCAGCTTAGGGTTGGCGCCCACTAGAATATATGGCTACACCTTC. As protein: CASSLGLAPTRIYGYTF. The V gene is TRBV7-9, the J gene TRBJ1-2, with no clear D. The ends were cut back, 1 base at V and 5 bases at J, with 20 bases in the middle. This CDR3 spans 17 amino acids. Germline CDR1 and CDR2: SEHNR and FQNEAQ (reference sequence). Supplemented by reference TRBV7-9 and TRBJ1-2, the full variable domain reads DTGVSQNPRHKITKRGQNVTFRCDPISEHNRLYWYRQTLGQGPEFLTYFQNEAQLEKSRLLSDRFSAERPKGSFSTLEIQRTEQGDSAMYLCASSLGLAPTRIYGYTFGSGTRLTVV.

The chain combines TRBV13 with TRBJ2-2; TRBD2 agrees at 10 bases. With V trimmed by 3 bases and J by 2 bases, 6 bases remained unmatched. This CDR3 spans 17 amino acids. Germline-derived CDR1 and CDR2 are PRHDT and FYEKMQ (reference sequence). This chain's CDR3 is CASSFWTSGYNTGELFF. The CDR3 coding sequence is TGTGCCAGCAGCTTCTGGACTAGCGGTTATAACACCGGGGAGCTGTTTTTT.

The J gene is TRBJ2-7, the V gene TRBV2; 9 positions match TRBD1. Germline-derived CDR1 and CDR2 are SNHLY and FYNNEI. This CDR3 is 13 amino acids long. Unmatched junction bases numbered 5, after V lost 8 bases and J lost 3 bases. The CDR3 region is CASVDRGNYEQYF. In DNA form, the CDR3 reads TGTGCCAGCGTAGACAGGGGGAACTACGAGCAGTACTTC.

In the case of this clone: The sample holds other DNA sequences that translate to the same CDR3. CDR3 DNA: TGTGCCAGCAGCCCGGGGGACACTGAAGCTTTCTTT. Its protein is CASSPGDTEAFF. The V call is TRBV9, the J call TRBJ1-1; tentative D call: TRBD1 (5 bases). Germline lookup yields CDR1 SGDLS and CDR2 YYNGEE. The ends were cut back, 4 bases at V and 3 bases at J, with 7 bases in the middle. The CDR3 covers 12 residues.

CDR3 coding DNA: TGTGCCTTTAATAGCGGGGGGGCCGATGAGCAGTTCTTC. Protein product: CAFNSGGADEQFF. The chain is built from TRBV6-5 and TRBJ2-1; 11 bases agree with TRBD2. The CDR3 has 13 amino acids. CDR1 is MNHEY and CDR2 is SVGAGI in the germline V gene. Unmatched junction bases numbered 8, after V lost 11 bases and J lost 8 bases.

CDR3 region: CASRGGLATGSYEQYF. The CDR3 DNA reads as TGTGCCAGCAGGGGAGGACTAGCGACTGGCTCCTACGAGCAGTACTTC. V is TRBV19 and J is TRBJ2-7; TRBD2 aligns across 9 bases. This CDR3 spans 16 amino acids. Germline loops: CDR1 LNHDA, CDR2 SQIVND (reference sequence). With 9 bases clipped from V and 0 bases from J, the junction kept 12 bases outside the gene matches.

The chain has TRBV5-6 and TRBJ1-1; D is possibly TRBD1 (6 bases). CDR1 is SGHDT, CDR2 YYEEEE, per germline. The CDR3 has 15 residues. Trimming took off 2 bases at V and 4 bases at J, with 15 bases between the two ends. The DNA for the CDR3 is TGTGCCAGCAGCTTTCTCGGGCAGGGGAGCACTGAAGCTTTCTTT. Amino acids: CASSFLGQGSTEAFF.

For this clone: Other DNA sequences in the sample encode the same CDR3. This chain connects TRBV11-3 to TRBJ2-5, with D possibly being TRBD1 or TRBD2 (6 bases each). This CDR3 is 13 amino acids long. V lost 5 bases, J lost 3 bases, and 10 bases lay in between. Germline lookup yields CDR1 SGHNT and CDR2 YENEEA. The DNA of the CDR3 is TGTGCCAGCAGCCCGAGGGGGGAAGAGACCCAGTACTTC. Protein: CASSPRGEETQYF.

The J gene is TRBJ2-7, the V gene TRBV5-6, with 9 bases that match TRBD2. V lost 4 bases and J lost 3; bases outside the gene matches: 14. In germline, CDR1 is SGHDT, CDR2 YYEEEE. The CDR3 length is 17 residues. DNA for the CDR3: TGTGCCAGCAGCCTCTCGGGACTAGCCATGGAGTTCTACGAGCAGTACTTC. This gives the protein CASSLSGLAMEFYEQYF.

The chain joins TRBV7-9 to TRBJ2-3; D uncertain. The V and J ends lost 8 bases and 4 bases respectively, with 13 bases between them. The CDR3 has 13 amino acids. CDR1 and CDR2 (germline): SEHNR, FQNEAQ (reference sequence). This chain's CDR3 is CASGVVGSDTQYF. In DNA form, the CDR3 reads TGTGCCAGCGGCGTAGTGGGGTCAGATACGCAGTATTTT. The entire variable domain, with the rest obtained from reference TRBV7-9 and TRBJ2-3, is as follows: DTGVSQNPRHKITKRGQNVTFRCDPISEHNRLYWYRQTLGQGPEFLTYFQNEAQLEKSRLLSDRFSAERPKGSFSTLEIQRTEQGDSAMYLCASGVVGSDTQYFGPGTRLTVL.

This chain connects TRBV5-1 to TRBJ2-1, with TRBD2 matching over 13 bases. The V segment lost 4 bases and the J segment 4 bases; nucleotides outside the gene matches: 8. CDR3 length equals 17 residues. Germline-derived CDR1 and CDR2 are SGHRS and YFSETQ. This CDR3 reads CASSPGLAGDRYNEQFF. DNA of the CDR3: TGCGCCAGCAGCCCCGGACTAGCGGGAGACAGGTACAATGAGCAGTTCTTC.

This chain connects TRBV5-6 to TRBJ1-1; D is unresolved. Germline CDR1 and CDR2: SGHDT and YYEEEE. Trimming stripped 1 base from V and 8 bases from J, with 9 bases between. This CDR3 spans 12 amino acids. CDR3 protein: CASSLLTGEAFF. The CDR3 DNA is TGTGCCAGCAGCTTGCTGACTGGAGAAGCTTTCTTT. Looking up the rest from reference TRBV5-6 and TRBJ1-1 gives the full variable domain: DAGVTQSPTHLIKTRGQQVTLRCSPKSGHDTVSWYQQALGQGPQFIFQYYEEEERQRGNFPDRFSGHQFPNYSSELNVNALLLGDSALYLCASSLLTGEAFFGQGTRLTVV.

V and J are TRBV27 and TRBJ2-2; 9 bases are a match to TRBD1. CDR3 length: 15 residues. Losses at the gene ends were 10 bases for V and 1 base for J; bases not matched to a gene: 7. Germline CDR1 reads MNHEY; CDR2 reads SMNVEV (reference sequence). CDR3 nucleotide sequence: TGTGCCACCCTGACAGGGGGACTGAACACCGGGGAGCTGTTTTTT. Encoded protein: CATLTGGLNTGELFF.

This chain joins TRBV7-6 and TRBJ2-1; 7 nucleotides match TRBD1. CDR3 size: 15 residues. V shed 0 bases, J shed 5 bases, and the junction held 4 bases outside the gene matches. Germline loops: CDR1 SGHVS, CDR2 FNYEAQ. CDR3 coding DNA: TGTGCCAGCAGCTTAGCAGGGGGCATGGACAATGAGCAGTTCTTC. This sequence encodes CASSLAGGMDNEQFF.

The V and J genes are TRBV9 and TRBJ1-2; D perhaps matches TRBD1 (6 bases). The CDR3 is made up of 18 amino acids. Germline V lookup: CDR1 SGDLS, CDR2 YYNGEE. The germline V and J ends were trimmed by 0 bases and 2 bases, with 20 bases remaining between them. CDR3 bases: TGTGCCAGCAGCGTAGCCCCTAATCTCCGCAGGGGAAACTATGGCTACACCTTC. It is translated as CASSVAPNLRRGNYGYTF.

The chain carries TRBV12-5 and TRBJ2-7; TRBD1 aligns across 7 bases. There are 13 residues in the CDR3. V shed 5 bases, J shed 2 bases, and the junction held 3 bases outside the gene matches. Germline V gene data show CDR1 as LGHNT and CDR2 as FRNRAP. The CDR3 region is CASGGDSTYEQYF. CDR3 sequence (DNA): TGTGCTAGTGGTGGGGACAGCACCTACGAGCAGTACTTC.

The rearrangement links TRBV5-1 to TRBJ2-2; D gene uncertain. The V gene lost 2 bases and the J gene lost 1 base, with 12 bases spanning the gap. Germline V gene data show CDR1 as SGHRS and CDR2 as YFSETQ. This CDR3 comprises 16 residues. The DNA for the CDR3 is TGCGCCAGCAGCTTCCCTACTTACAGGAACACCGGGGAGCTGTTTTTT. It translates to CASSFPTYRNTGELFF.

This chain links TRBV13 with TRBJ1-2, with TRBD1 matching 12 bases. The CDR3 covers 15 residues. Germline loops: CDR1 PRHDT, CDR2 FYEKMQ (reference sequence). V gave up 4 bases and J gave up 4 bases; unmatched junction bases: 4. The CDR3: CASSSGTGGLYGYTF. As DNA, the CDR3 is TGTGCCAGCAGCTCCGGGACAGGGGGCCTCTATGGCTACACCTTC.

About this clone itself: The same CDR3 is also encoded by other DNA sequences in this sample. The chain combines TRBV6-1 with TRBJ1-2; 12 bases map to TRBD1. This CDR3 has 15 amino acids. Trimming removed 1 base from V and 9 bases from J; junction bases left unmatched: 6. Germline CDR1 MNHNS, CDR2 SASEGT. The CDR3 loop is CASSEGDRGLSRYTF. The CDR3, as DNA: TGTGCCAGCAGTGAAGGGGACAGGGGGCTTAGTCGCTACACCTTC.

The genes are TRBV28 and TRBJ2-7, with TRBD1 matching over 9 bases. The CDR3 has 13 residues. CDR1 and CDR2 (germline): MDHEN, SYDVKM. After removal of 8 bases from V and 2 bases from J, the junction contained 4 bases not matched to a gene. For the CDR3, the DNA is TGTGCCAGCGGGGGACAGGGTGCCTACGAGCAGTACTTC. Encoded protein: CASGGQGAYEQYF.

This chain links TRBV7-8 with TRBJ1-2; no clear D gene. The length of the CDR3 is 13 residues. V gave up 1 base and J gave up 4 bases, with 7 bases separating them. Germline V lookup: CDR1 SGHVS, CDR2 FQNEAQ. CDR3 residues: CASSLEVGYGYTF. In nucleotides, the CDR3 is TGTGCCAGCAGCTTAGAGGTGGGCTATGGCTACACCTTC.

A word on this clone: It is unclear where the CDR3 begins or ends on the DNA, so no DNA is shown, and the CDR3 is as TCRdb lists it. The CDR3 sequence is CASSFATFGSYEQYF. The chain employs TRBV13 and TRBJ2-7; TRBD2, the table's D call, lacks a check against the DNA. The CDR3 totals 15 residues, both ends included. The germline gives CDR1 PRHDT, CDR2 FYEKMQ (reference sequence).

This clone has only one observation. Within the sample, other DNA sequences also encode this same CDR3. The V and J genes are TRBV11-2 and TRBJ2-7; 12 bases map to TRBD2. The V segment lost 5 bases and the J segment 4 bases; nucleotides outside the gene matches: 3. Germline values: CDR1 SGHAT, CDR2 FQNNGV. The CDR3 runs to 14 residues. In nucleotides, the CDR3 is TGTGCCAGCAGCCTAGCGGGGGGGTCTTACGAGCAGTACTTC. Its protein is CASSLAGGSYEQYF.

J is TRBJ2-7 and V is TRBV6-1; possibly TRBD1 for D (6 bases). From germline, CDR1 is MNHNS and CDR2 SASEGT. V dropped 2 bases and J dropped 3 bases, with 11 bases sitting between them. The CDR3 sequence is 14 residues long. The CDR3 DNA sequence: TGTGCCAGCAGTGAATTGGGGACAAACTACGAGCAGTACTTC. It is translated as CASSELGTNYEQYF.

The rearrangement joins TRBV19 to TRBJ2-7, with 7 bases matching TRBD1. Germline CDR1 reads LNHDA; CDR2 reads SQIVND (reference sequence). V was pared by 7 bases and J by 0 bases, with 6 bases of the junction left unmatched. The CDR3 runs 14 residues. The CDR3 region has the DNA TGTGCCAGTAAAGAGACAGGGATCTCCTACGAGCAGTACTTC. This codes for CASKETGISYEQYF.

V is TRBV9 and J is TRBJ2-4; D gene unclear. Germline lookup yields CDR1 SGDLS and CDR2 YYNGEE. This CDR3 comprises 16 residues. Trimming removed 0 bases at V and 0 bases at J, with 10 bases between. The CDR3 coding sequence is TGTGCCAGCAGCGTAGGAAACACCCTAGCCAAAAACATTCAGTACTTC. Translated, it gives CASSVGNTLAKNIQYF.

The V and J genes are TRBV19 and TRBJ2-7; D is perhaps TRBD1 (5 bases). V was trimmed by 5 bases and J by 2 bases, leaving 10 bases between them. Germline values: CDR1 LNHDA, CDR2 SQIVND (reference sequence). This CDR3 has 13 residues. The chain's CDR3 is CASSYRLTYEQYF. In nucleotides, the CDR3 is TGTGCCAGTAGTTACAGGCTGACCTACGAGCAGTACTTC.

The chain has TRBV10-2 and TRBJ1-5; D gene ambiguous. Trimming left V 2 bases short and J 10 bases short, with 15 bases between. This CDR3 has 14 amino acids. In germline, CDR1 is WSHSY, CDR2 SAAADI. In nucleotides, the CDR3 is TGCGCCAGCAGTGAGGGGGTCGGGGTTGAACCCCAGCATTTT. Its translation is CASSEGVGVEPQHF.

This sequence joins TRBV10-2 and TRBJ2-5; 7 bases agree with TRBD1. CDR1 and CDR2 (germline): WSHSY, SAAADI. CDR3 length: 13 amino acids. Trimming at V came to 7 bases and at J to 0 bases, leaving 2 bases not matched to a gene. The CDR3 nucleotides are TGCGCCAGCAAGGACAGGTACCAAGAGACCCAGTACTTC. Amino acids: CASKDRYQETQYF.